This entry concerns a single T cell receptor beta chain. The authors' processing: Amplification of reference gene primers provided the estimated nucleated cell counts. TCRdb's table, derived via immunoSEQ multiplex PCR, lists solely in-frame clones and lacks some. V, J and clone size derive from that table, while D and trimming were established from the DNA sequence. Here the sample spans 100,000 to 150,000 clones, about 80% being singletons. The entry originates in a study of blood T cell repertoires in COVID-19. Across the whole study: From the United States, Italy and Spain came samples of acute and convalescent COVID-19. T cells, B-cell-depleted T cells, or PBMCs provided the cDNA or gDNA that served as material.

The CDR3 spans 14 residues. V lost 1 base and J lost 1, with 8 bases in between. The V gene's germline CDR1 is SEHNR and CDR2 FQNEAQ (reference sequence). The sequenced sample consisted of peripheral blood. The chain employs TRBV7-9 and TRBJ2-7; no reliable D call. The TCR originated in a woman in her forties or fifties with acute or convalescent COVID-19. In nucleotides, the CDR3 is TGTGCCAGCAGCTTAGGTGGGCTGTCCTACGAGCAGTACTTC. It specifies CASSLGGLSYEQYF.